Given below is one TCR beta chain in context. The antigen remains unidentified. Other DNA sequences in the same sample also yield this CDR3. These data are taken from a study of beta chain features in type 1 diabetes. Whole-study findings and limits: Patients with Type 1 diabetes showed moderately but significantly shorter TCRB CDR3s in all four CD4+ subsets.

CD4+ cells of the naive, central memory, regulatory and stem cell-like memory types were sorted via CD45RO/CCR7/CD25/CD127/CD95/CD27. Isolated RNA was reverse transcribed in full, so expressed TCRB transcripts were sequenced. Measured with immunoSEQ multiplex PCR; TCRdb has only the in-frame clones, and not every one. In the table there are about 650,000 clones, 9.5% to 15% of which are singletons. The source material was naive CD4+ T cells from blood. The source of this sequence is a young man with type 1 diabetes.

The CDR3 loop is CASSPRAGSQETQYF. CDR3 nucleotides: TGTGCCAGCTCACCACGGGCGGGTTCACAAGAGACCCAGTACTTC. The J gene is TRBJ2-5, the V gene TRBV18; TRBD2 is a possible D gene (5 bases). Trimming pared 1 base from V and 2 bases from J, leaving 11 bases between. The CDR3 is made up of 15 amino acids. CDR1 is KGHSH and CDR2 is LQKENI in the germline V gene.